Listed below are T cell receptor beta chains from one sample, sequenced in a study of molecular identifiers for immune sequencing clone quantification. TCRdb re-called the PCR reads through MiXCR, storing one row per CDR3 protein. The data show about half a million distinct CDR3 sequences, around 25% seen once. Sequenced material: naive CD8+ T cells from blood, with Jurkat cell RNA spiked in. The receptors were sampled from a human donor in good health. Some libraries in this study had Jurkat cell RNA spiked in. Both conserved end residues are part of each CDR3. D genes are given only for firm matches. Part of the rows lack a size; the others show once, few, many or a class for expanded clones.

clone size | J gene | D gene | V gene | CDR3 protein | CDR3 DNA
few | TRBJ2-7 | TRBD2 | TRBV4-3 | CASSLTSGGTDEQYF | TGCGCCAGCAGCCTCACGAGCGGGGGTACCGACGAGCAGTACTTC
NA | TRBJ2-1 | TRBD1 | TRBV7-2 | CASSITGTGYNEQFF | TGTGCCAGCAGCATAACCGGGACAGGTTACAATGAGCAGTTCTTC
many | TRBJ2-4 | NA | TRBV14 | CASSQDWTKNIQYF | TGTGCCAGCAGCCAAGATTGGACCAAAAACATTCAGTACTTC
NA | TRBJ2-3 | TRBD1 | TRBV11-2 | CASSLTRTGGGTDTQYF | TGTGCCAGCAGCTTAACTCGGACAGGGGGAGGCACAGATACGCAGTATTTT
few | TRBJ2-7 | NA | TRBV3-1 | CASSHFGRSYEQYF | TGTGCCAGCAGCCATTTCGGACGGTCCTACGAGCAGTACTTC
few | TRBJ2-3 | TRBD2 | TRBV20-1 | CSAVAWTSPDTQYF | TGCAGTGCTGTAGCCTGGACTAGCCCAGATACGCAGTATTTT
many | TRBJ2-5 | NA | TRBV5-1 | CASSLILAQSGETQYF | TGCGCCAGCAGCTTGATTCTAGCTCAGAGTGGGGAGACCCAGTACTTC
few | TRBJ2-3 | TRBD1 | TRBV7-3 | CASSQTGGATDTQYF | TGTGCCAGCAGCCAAACAGGGGGCGCAACAGATACGCAGTATTTT
NA | TRBJ2-1 | NA | TRBV3-1 | CASSQAETAYNEQFF | TGTGCCAGCAGCCAAGCGGAGACAGCTTACAATGAGCAGTTCTTC
NA | TRBJ1-5 | NA | TRBV2 | CASSEALPEQSEILYSNQPQHF | TGTGCCAGCAGTGAAGCGCTTCCAGAACAGAGCGAAATCCTGTATAGCAATCAGCCCCAGCATTTT
many | TRBJ2-7 | TRBD1 | TRBV3-1 | CASSQDRLSGGEAYEQYF | TGTGCCAGCAGCCAAGATCGGTTGTCAGGGGGAGAAGCCTACGAGCAGTACTTC
many | TRBJ2-5 | NA | TRBV12-5 | CASGLVSGRETQYF | TGTGCTAGTGGTTTGGTGTCAGGGCGAGAGACCCAGTACTTC
NA | TRBJ2-3 | NA | TRBV19 | CASSILSSATDTQYF | TGTGCCAGTAGTATTCTCAGCAGCGCAACAGATACGCAGTATTTT
many | TRBJ1-1 | NA | TRBV7-2 | CASNQWLGTEAFF | TGTGCCAGCAATCAATGGCTGGGTACTGAAGCTTTCTTT
NA | TRBJ2-7 | TRBD1 | TRBV6-6 | CASTQWDSTYEQYF | TGTGCCAGCACCCAATGGGACAGTACCTACGAGCAGTACTTC
NA | TRBJ2-5 | TRBD2 | TRBV6-5 | CASSYSYLAGVGAPQYF | TGTGCCAGCAGTTACTCGTATCTAGCGGGGGTCGGGGCGCCCCAGTACTTC
few | TRBJ1-4 | NA | TRBV12-3/TRBV12-4 | CASSLIAPPNEKLFF | TGTGCCAGCAGTTTGATCGCACCTCCGAACGAAAAACTGTTTTTT
few | TRBJ2-7 | TRBD1 | TRBV4-2 | CASSQEDTGTGVYEQYF | TGTGCCAGCAGCCAGGAGGACACCGGGACAGGGGTTTACGAGCAGTACTTC
NA | TRBJ1-1 | NA | TRBV7-2 | CAGSTDGAYTEAFF | TGTGCCGGCAGTACAGACGGGGCGTATACTGAAGCTTTCTTT
NA | TRBJ1-3 | NA | TRBV15 | CATSGPGNTIYF | TGTGCCACCAGCGGACCGGGAAACACCATATATTTT
many | TRBJ2-7 | NA | TRBV5-6 | CASSSPGEQYF | TGTGCCAGCAGCTCGCCGGGGGAGCAGTACTTC
NA | TRBJ2-1 | NA | TRBV29-1 | CSVETGNNEQFF | TGCAGCGTTGAAACGGGAAACAATGAGCAGTTCTTC
many | TRBJ2-7 | TRBD2 | TRBV7-2 | CASSLDSLAGYSYEQYF | TGTGCCAGCAGCTTAGATAGCCTAGCGGGGTACTCCTACGAGCAGTACTTC
NA | TRBJ2-7 | TRBD1 | TRBV20-1 | CSAPPPDRVWGEQYF | TGCAGTGCTCCCCCCCCGGACAGGGTTTGGGGCGAGCAGTACTTC